Listed below are T cell receptor beta chains from one sample, sequenced in a study of siplizumab effects on memory and regulatory T cells. Clones were sequenced by immunoSEQ multiplex PCR, and TCRdb holds only the in-frame ones, with some missing. This table has more than 85,000 clones, around 90% appearing once. The sequenced sample was CD4+ T cells sorted from blood. The receptor source for this set is a human donor in good health. CDR3s include the opening cysteine and the closing phenylalanine or tryptophan. D genes are given only for firm matches. Not all rows give a size; the values are once, few, many and, for expanded clones, a class.

clone_size d_call j_call v_call cdr3_aa cdr3_nt
NA NA TRBJ2-1 TRBV5-1 CASSLDGAVSYNEQFF TGCGCCAGCAGCTTGGATGGGGCCGTCTCCTACAATGAGCAGTTCTTC
NA NA TRBJ2-2 TRBV29-1 CSVRRDTGELFF TGCAGCGTTCGTAGGGACACCGGGGAGCTGTTTTTT
NA NA TRBJ1-2 TRBV6-1 CASSSAGNGYTF TGTGCCAGCAGTTCAGCCGGTAATGGCTACACCTTC
NA NA TRBJ2-7 TRBV28 CASSPRFRGRPYEQYF TGTGCCAGCAGTCCACGTTTTCGGGGCAGACCCTACGAGCAGTACTTC
NA TRBD1 TRBJ2-5 TRBV28 CASSTGGISETQYF TGTGCCAGCAGCACAGGGGGAATAAGCGAGACCCAGTACTTC
NA TRBD2 TRBJ2-3 TRBV7-3 CASSNSGRSTDTQYF TGTGCCAGCAGCAATAGCGGGAGAAGCACAGATACGCAGTATTTT
NA NA TRBJ1-1 TRBV19 CASSTGQAWGTEAFF TGTGCCAGTAGTACCGGACAAGCCTGGGGCACTGAAGCTTTCTTT
once NA TRBJ2-7 TRBV11-2 CASSSSPAYEQYF TGTGCCAGCAGCTCTAGTCCTGCCTACGAGCAGTACTTC
NA NA TRBJ2-5 TRBV7-8 CATLRGPQETQYF TGTGCCACCTTACGGGGACCCCAAGAGACCCAGTACTTC
few TRBD2 TRBJ2-1 TRBV5-4 CASSLGGLAAYNEQFF TGTGCCAGCAGCTTGGGAGGACTAGCGGCCTACAATGAGCAGTTCTTC
NA NA TRBJ2-6 TRBV11-3 CASSLDPSRASSGANVLTF TGTGCCAGCAGCTTAGATCCGAGCAGGGCTAGCTCTGGGGCCAACGTCCTGACTTTC
NA TRBD2 TRBJ2-1 TRBV7-3 CASSTLAGPPNEQFF TGTGCCAGCAGCACACTAGCGGGACCCCCTAATGAGCAGTTCTTC
NA NA TRBJ1-1 TRBV6-6 CASSYSRGSEAFF TGTGCCAGCAGTTACTCGAGAGGGTCTGAAGCTTTCTTT
NA NA TRBJ2-1 TRBV30 CAWSVSVSSYNEQFF TGTGCCTGGAGTGTTTCCGTGAGCTCCTACAATGAGCAGTTCTTC
once TRBD2 TRBJ2-1 TRBV10-3 CATTGQREGLGNEQFF TGTGCCACCACCGGACAGCGGGAGGGTCTGGGGAATGAGCAGTTCTTC
NA NA TRBJ2-3 TRBV10-3 CAISVYRGDTQYF TGTGCCATCAGTGTGTACCGAGGGGATACGCAGTATTTT
NA NA TRBJ2-1 TRBV27 CASSSTGFYNEQFF TGTGCCAGCAGTTCAACGGGGTTTTACAATGAGCAGTTCTTC
NA TRBD2 TRBJ2-7 TRBV27 CASLPNPGLAGVEQYF TGTGCCAGCTTACCCAACCCCGGACTAGCGGGAGTTGAGCAGTACTTC
NA NA TRBJ2-2 TRBV18 CASQMGQSSNTGELFF TGTGCCAGCCAAATGGGCCAAAGTTCGAACACCGGGGAGCTGTTTTTT
NA NA TRBJ1-2 TRBV4-2 CASSQDHYGYTF TGTGCCAGCAGCCAAGATCATTATGGCTACACCTTC
NA TRBD2 TRBJ2-7 TRBV5-4 CAFGAGGVGEQYF TGTGCCTTCGGGGCGGGAGGCGTGGGTGAGCAGTACTTC
few NA TRBJ2-7 TRBV6-5 CASSYQFGSAYEQYF TGTGCCAGCAGTTACCAGTTTGGGAGCGCCTACGAGCAGTACTTC
NA NA TRBJ2-5 TRBV5-4 CASSLVSHPLETQYF TGTGCCAGCAGCTTGGTTTCTCACCCCCTGGAGACCCAGTACTTC
NA NA TRBJ1-3 TRBV9 CASSLTENGNTIYF TGTGCCAGCAGCCTGACGGAAAATGGAAACACCATATATTTT
NA TRBD2 TRBJ2-4 TRBV27 CASSLSTSGRLGAKNIQYF TGTGCCAGCAGTTTATCGACTAGCGGGAGGTTGGGGGCCAAAAACATTCAGTACTTT
NA NA TRBJ2-1 TRBV5-1 CASSLGLASNEQFF TGCGCCAGCAGCTTGGGGCTAGCGAGCAATGAGCAGTTCTTC
NA TRBD1 TRBJ2-7 TRBV30 CAWSAGQGLSYEQYF TGTGCCTGGAGCGCCGGACAGGGCCTCTCCTACGAGCAGTACTTC
NA TRBD1 TRBJ1-1 TRBV10-3 CAISERDRGSEAFF TGTGCCATCAGTGAGAGGGACAGGGGTTCTGAAGCTTTCTTT
NA TRBD1 TRBJ2-5 TRBV11-3 CASSYSTGVRETQYF TGTGCCAGCAGTTACTCGACAGGGGTACGGGAGACCCAGTACTTC
NA NA TRBJ1-1 TRBV9 CASSVGFGNTEAFF TGTGCCAGCAGCGTAGGTTTCGGGAACACTGAAGCTTTCTTT
NA NA TRBJ1-5 TRBV6-6 CASSLRQDRNQPQHF TGTGCCAGCAGTCTGAGACAGGATCGCAATCAGCCCCAGCATTTT
NA NA TRBJ1-2 TRBV11-2 CASSLVMDGYTF TGTGCCAGCAGCTTAGTGATGGATGGCTACACCTTC
NA NA TRBJ2-7 TRBV6-1 CAIRASSYEQYF TGTGCCATCAGGGCTAGCTCCTACGAGCAGTACTTC
once NA TRBJ1-5 TRBV19 CASSPGGASNQPQHF TGTGCCAGTAGTCCCGGGGGGGCAAGCAATCAGCCCCAGCATTTT
NA NA TRBJ1-1 TRBV21-1 CASSVPPGQGGIRTEAFF TGTGCCAGCAGCGTACCACCGGGACAGGGTGGAATAAGGACTGAAGCTTTCTTT
NA NA TRBJ2-2 TRBV18 CASTIPSNTGELFF TGTGCCAGCACTATTCCTTCGAACACCGGGGAGCTGTTTTTT
NA TRBD2 TRBJ2-7 TRBV19 CASSIARGVAYEQYF TGTGCCAGTAGTATAGCCCGGGGGGTGGCGTACGAGCAGTACTTC
NA TRBD2 TRBJ2-7 TRBV7-2 CASSLGRTSGREQYF TGTGCCAGCAGCTTAGGCCGGACTAGCGGGCGCGAGCAGTACTTC
NA TRBD2 TRBJ2-3 TRBV4-2 CASSQDTLAGEDTQYF TGTGCCAGCAGCCAAGATACGCTAGCGGGAGAGGATACGCAGTATTTT